A single sample is the source of the 25 T cell receptor beta chains below, sequenced in a study of early T cells in non-severe SARS-CoV-2 infection. MiXCR was run by TCRdb on the 5' RACE reads, yielding one entry per CDR3 protein. There are tens of thousands of distinct CDR3 sequences in the sample; 9% to 10% occur only once, and about 16% lies in the top ten. Sequenced here: whole blood, sampled at baseline. The receptors derive from an adult who was a healthcare worker with PCR-confirmed SARS-CoV-2 infection or an uninfected control (not recorded which).

The J gene is TRBJ2-2, the V gene TRBV6-2 or TRBV6-3; 7 bases are a match to TRBD2. The V gene end was trimmed by 2 bases and the J gene end by 5 bases; junction bases not matched to a gene: 2. Germline-derived CDR1 and CDR2 are MNHEY and SVGEGT. The CDR3 is 14 residues long. CDR3 residues: CASSYRGETGELFF. The CDR3 coding sequence is TGTGCCAGCAGTTACCGGGGGGAAACCGGGGAGCTGTTTTTT.

A few counts support this clonotype. The genes are TRBV6-2 or TRBV6-3 and TRBJ2-5; D might be TRBD2 (5 bases). The CDR3 is made up of 13 amino acids. Germline V CDR1 and CDR2: MNHEY, SVGEGT. V was trimmed by 11 bases and J by 2 bases, leaving 15 bases between them. The CDR3 coding sequence is TGTGCCGGGAGTAACGATTTACAAGAGACCCAGTACTTC. It encodes CAGSNDLQETQYF.

This clonotype has just a few counts. This chain uses TRBV7-2 with TRBJ2-3; D might be TRBD1 (6 bases). The CDR3 has 16 residues. Germline assignment: CDR1 SGHTA and CDR2 FQGNSA. The V end lost 1 base, the J end lost 5 bases, and 16 bases lay between the germline ends. The CDR3: CASSLVAGTLGDTQYF. CDR3 DNA sequence: TGTGCCAGCAGCTTAGTTGCAGGGACACTCGGAGATACGCAGTATTTT.

This clonotype was seen ten or more times. The rearrangement links TRBV29-1 to TRBJ2-7, with D maybe TRBD2 (6 bases). Germline CDR1 SQVTM, CDR2 ANQGSEA. The CDR3 covers 13 residues. The V gene lost 1 base and the J gene lost 0 bases, with 7 bases spanning the gap. CDR3 sequence: CSVEGTTSYEQYF. The CDR3 DNA reads as TGCAGCGTTGAAGGGACTACCTCCTACGAGCAGTACTTC.

The rearrangement joins TRBV7-9 to TRBJ2-5, with unresolved D. V was trimmed by 4 bases and J by 10 bases, leaving 16 bases between them. CDR3 size: 13 residues. Germline-derived CDR1 and CDR2 are SEHNR and FQNEAQ (reference sequence). DNA of the CDR3: TGTGCCAGCAGCTCCGCCGGGCCTGTCGGCCAGTACTTC. It yields the protein CASSSAGPVGQYF.

The table lists this clonotype with a count of one. Given a much more abundant clone one base away, this may be a read error. The chain joins TRBV27 to TRBJ2-7, with D unclear. This CDR3 is 15 amino acids long. Germline V gives CDR1 MNHEY, CDR2 SMNVEV (reference sequence). Trimming shortened V by 3 bases and J by 7 bases, and 19 bases separated the two germline ends. CDR3 sequence reads: CASSLVGIHAREQYF. The CDR3 region has the DNA TGTGCCAGCAGTTTGGTAGGGATCCACGCTCGGGAGCAGTACTTC.

At least ten counts were recorded for this clonotype. The chain has TRBV30 and TRBJ1-1; D not resolved. This CDR3 is 10 amino acids long. V lost 3 bases to trimming and J lost 1 base, with 0 bases between them. In germline, CDR1 is GTSNPN, CDR2 SVGIG (reference sequence). CDR3 protein: CAWRNTEAFF. The CDR3 nucleotides are TGTGCCTGGAGGAACACTGAAGCTTTCTTT.

This clonotype was found many times. The chain has TRBV20-1 and TRBJ2-3; D unresolved. This CDR3 is built from 14 residues. V shed 1 base and J shed 0 bases, with 8 bases lying between them. Germline-derived CDR1 and CDR2 are DFQATT and SNEGSKA (reference sequence). Here the CDR3 DNA reads TGCAGTGCTAGAGTCACTACTAGCACAGATACGCAGTATTTT. Protein sequence: CSARVTTSTDTQYF.

The rearrangement links TRBV10-2 to TRBJ2-2; 8 bases are a match to TRBD1. CDR1 is WSHSY, CDR2 SAAADI, per germline. The CDR3 is made up of 14 amino acids. The junction had 1 base not matched to a gene; V was cut back by 7 bases and J by 0 bases. The CDR3 region has the DNA TGCGCCAGCAAGGGACAGGCGAACACCGGGGAGCTGTTTTTT. This translates into CASKGQANTGELFF.

The chain uses TRBV11-2 and TRBJ1-6; maybe TRBD1 (6 bases). The CDR3 sequence is 14 residues long. With 6 bases removed from V and 9 bases from J, the gap between germline ends came to 15 bases. Germline V gene sequence: CDR1 SGHAT, CDR2 FQNNGV. As DNA, the CDR3 is TGTGCCAGCAGGAAACAGGGAAGGGGTTCACCCCTCCACTTT. It is translated as CASRKQGRGSPLHF.

The V gene is TRBV5-4, the J gene TRBJ1-1; a weak D match, TRBD1 (6 bases). The CDR3 loop spans 15 amino acids. The V end was cut by 1 base, the J end by 0 bases, with 10 bases between. Germline CDR1 SGHNT, CDR2 YYREEE (reference sequence). CDR3 residues: CASSLQGRLNTEAFF. The DNA for the CDR3 is TGTGCCAGCAGCTTGCAGGGGCGCCTGAACACTGAAGCTTTCTTT.

In its sample, this clonotype was seen many times. The gene calls are TRBV28 and TRBJ2-1; D is tentatively TRBD1 or TRBD2 (5 bases each). This CDR3 is 14 amino acids long. Trimming took 4 bases from V and 7 from J, leaving 14 bases between them. From germline, CDR1 is MDHEN and CDR2 SYDVKM. CDR3 sequence reads: CASSSAHGANEQFF. The DNA of the CDR3 is TGTGCCAGCAGTTCGGCACACGGGGCTAATGAGCAGTTCTTC. Combining the CDR3 with reference TRBV28 and TRBJ2-1 gives the whole variable domain DVKVTQSSRYLVKRTGEKVFLECVQDMDHENMFWYRQDPGLGLRLIYFSYDVKMKEKGDIPEGYSVSREKKERFSLILESASTNQTSMYLCASSSAHGANEQFFGPGTRLTVL.

The V and J genes are TRBV5-4 and TRBJ2-3; 7 positions agree with TRBD2. V lost 2 bases, J lost 6 bases, and 9 bases stayed unmatched. The germline V gene encodes CDR1 SGHNT and CDR2 YYREEE (reference sequence). The CDR3 runs to 15 residues. CDR3 DNA: TGTGCCAGCAGCTTTTGGGAGGGAGAGGGGGATACGCAGTATTTT. Its protein is CASSFWEGEGDTQYF.

This clonotype occurred many times. The rearrangement links TRBV29-1 to TRBJ1-2; tentatively, D is TRBD1 (6 bases). Per the germline V gene, CDR1 is SQVTM and CDR2 is ANQGSEA. The V end lost 5 bases, the J end lost 5 bases, and 12 bases lay between the germline ends. CDR3 size: 12 residues. CDR3 residues: CSVRGARYGYTF. CDR3 sequence (DNA): TGCAGCGTTCGGGGGGCTCGTTATGGCTACACCTTC.

This clonotype was seen many times. This chain links TRBV20-1 with TRBJ1-2; D not resolved. Trimming removed 4 bases at V and 4 bases at J, with 10 bases between. This CDR3 spans 12 amino acids. Germline assignment: CDR1 DFQATT and CDR2 SNEGSKA (reference sequence). Here the CDR3 reads CSAISSIYGYTF. CDR3 bases: TGCAGTGCTATCAGCTCCATCTATGGCTACACCTTC.

In its sample, this clonotype was seen many times. V usage is TRBV5-1 and J usage is TRBJ2-2; maybe TRBD2 (6 bases). Trimming shortened V by 10 bases and J by 10 bases, and 14 bases separated the two germline ends. CDR1 and CDR2 (germline): SGHRS, YFSETQ. This CDR3 is 11 amino acids long. CDR3 bases: TGCGCCTCAAAATGGGAGGAGGAGCTGTTTTTT. Residues: CASKWEEELFF.

The J gene is TRBJ1-1, the V gene TRBV5-5; D unresolved. V dropped 0 bases and J dropped 4 bases, with 7 bases sitting between them. The V gene's germline CDR1 is SGHKS and CDR2 YYEKEE (reference sequence). CDR3 length: 13 residues. CDR3 nucleotides: TGTGCCAGCAGCTTGGTTCGGGGCACTGAAGCTTTCTTT. It specifies CASSLVRGTEAFF. Using reference TRBV5-5 and TRBJ1-1 for the parts outside the CDR3, the full variable domain is DAGVTQSPTHLIKTRGQQVTLRCSPISGHKSVSWYQQVLGQGPQFIFQYYEKEERGRGNFPDRFSARQFPNYSSELNVNALLLGDSALYLCASSLVRGTEAFFGQGTRLTVV.

The V and J genes are TRBV7-3 and TRBJ2-6; D is possibly TRBD1 (6 bases). CDR3 length: 15 amino acids. CDR1 and CDR2 from the germline V gene are SGHTA and FQGTGA. V dropped 7 bases and J dropped 3 bases, with 13 bases sitting between them. As DNA, the CDR3 is TGTGCCAGCACAGACACAGGGTATGGGGCCAACGTCCTGACTTTC. Translation: CASTDTGYGANVLTF.

This clonotype was counted many times. The chain has TRBV5-1 and TRBJ1-2, with D uncertain. V gave up 4 bases and J gave up 2 bases, with 9 bases separating them. Germline loops: CDR1 SGHRS, CDR2 YFSETQ. CDR3 size: 13 residues. Written as DNA, the CDR3 is TGCGCCAGCAGCCCGAGCGGAAACTATGGCTACACCTTC. It yields the protein CASSPSGNYGYTF.

This clonotype was seen ten or more times. V usage is TRBV7-9 and J usage is TRBJ2-1; TRBD1 aligns across 7 bases. The V gene end was trimmed by 5 bases and the J gene end by 8 bases; junction bases not matched to a gene: 9. Germline V CDR1 and CDR2: SEHNR, FQNEAQ (reference sequence). The CDR3 has 14 amino acids. The CDR3 reads CASSETGTVDEQFF. The CDR3 nucleotides are TGTGCCAGCAGCGAGACAGGGACAGTGGATGAGCAGTTCTTC.

The gene calls are TRBV28 and TRBJ2-1, with 7 bases matching TRBD1. Losses at the gene ends were 5 bases for V and 9 bases for J; bases not matched to a gene: 4. Germline assignment: CDR1 MDHEN and CDR2 SYDVKM. This CDR3 contains 12 residues. CDR3 amino acids: CASSNTGAEQFF. The CDR3 region has the DNA TGTGCCAGCAGTAATACAGGGGCTGAGCAGTTCTTC.

In the case of this clonotype: A read error may explain this, as a much larger clone is one base away. The CDR3 does not end in the conserved phenylalanine or tryptophan, so this is likely a read error. J is TRBJ2-3 and V is TRBV18, with D possibly being TRBD1 (6 bases). The CDR3 is 11 amino acids. The V and J ends lost 6 bases and 6 bases respectively, with 7 bases between them. Germline-derived CDR1 and CDR2 are KGHSH and LQKENI. CDR3 in amino acids: CASSDRDTQYL. In DNA form, the CDR3 reads TGTGCCAGCTCCGACAGGGATACGCAGTATCTT.

The chain carries TRBV20-1 and TRBJ2-1, with 7 bases fitting TRBD2. This CDR3 is 15 amino acids long. J was trimmed by 2 bases and V by 5 bases; bases with no gene match: 9. CDR1 DFQATT and CDR2 SNEGSKA come from the germline V gene (reference sequence). Written as DNA, the CDR3 is TGCAGTGCTGATTTAGCGGGCAAACCCTACAATGAGCAGTTCTTC. Protein sequence: CSADLAGKPYNEQFF.

This clonotype occurred many times. The J gene is TRBJ1-1, the V gene TRBV6-2 or TRBV6-3; 10 nucleotides match TRBD1. This CDR3 spans 15 amino acids. The germline CDR1 and CDR2 sequences are MNHEY and SVGEGT. Unmatched junction bases numbered 15, after V lost 6 bases and J lost 11 bases. This CDR3 is CASSPTNTGQGEAFF. The CDR3 DNA follows: TGTGCCAGCAGCCCAACCAACACCGGACAGGGGGAGGCTTTCTTT.

CDR3 residues: CASSRGTSGHTDTQYF. Here the CDR3 DNA reads TGTGCCAGCAGCCGTGGGACTAGCGGCCACACAGATACGCAGTATTTT. V usage is TRBV7-2 and J usage is TRBJ2-3; 11 bases fit TRBD2. Germline V gene sequence: CDR1 SGHTA, CDR2 FQGNSA. The CDR3 consists of 16 residues. Trimming removed 5 bases from V and 2 bases from J; junction bases left unmatched: 6.